The count of the clone carrying this TCR beta chain is one. No antigen is known for it. The authors divided CD4+ cells into CD45RA+ naive and CD45RA-negative memory subsets. The data belong to a study of shared clonotypes between healthy human individuals. Study details: CD4 naive and CD4 memory each took three plates per donor, while CD8 naive took two and CD8 memory one. Whole-study findings and limits: Estimated clonotype richness was generally higher in naive than memory subsets. A limitation of the genetic and exposure-history diversity represented arose from few donors.

This CDR3 has 16 amino acids. Germline trimming cut 4 bases from V and 1 base from J; bases unmatched to any gene: 3. Germline V CDR1 and CDR2: SGHTA, FQGNSA. TCRdb's table, derived via immunoSEQ multiplex PCR, lists solely in-frame clones and lacks some. The sample contains roughly 1 million clones, 75% to 80% of which appear only once. The sequencing sample was made of memory CD4+ T cells from PBMCs. Regarding subset: CD45RA-negative fraction. This TCR derives from a young man in good health. Some clones in this sample may be carry-over from other donors' samples. The V call is TRBV7-2, the J call TRBJ2-3; 12 bases map to TRBD2. The CDR3 region is CASSSRTSGGTDTQYF. As DNA, the CDR3 is TGTGCCAGCAGCTCCAGGACTAGCGGGGGCACAGATACGCAGTATTTT.